The clone carrying this TCR beta chain was recorded many times. The antigen remains undetermined. These data belong to a study of regulatory T cells in long-lasting Graves disease. Study summary: Graves' patients with a new diagnosis had received antithyroid drugs under 3 months.

The CDR3 contains 11 residues. The germline V gene encodes CDR1 DFQATT and CDR2 SNEGSKA (reference sequence). Deletions cut 0 bases from V and 8 bases from J, with 5 bases between. Notes on the study in general: Persistent disease was characterized by preferential usage of TRBV28, TRBJ1-2 and TRBJ2-5.

Arm-PCR of CDR3 regions with iRepertoire HTBI primers generated TCR beta libraries. TCRdb recomputed calls from the multiplex PCR reads with MiXCR, one row per CDR3 protein. The sample carries fewer than 350,000 distinct CDR3 sequences, 15% to 20% recorded once. The time point is: newly diagnosed GD, antithyroid drugs for less than 3 months. Isolated PBMC RNA provided the starting material for the TCR library. Sequenced here: peripheral blood mononuclear cells (PBMCs), sampled at new diagnosis, from a patient treated with antithyroid drugs. V and J are TRBV20-1 and TRBJ2-1; D unresolved. This receptor was taken from a female donor with Graves disease. The CDR3 loop reads CSARDRYEQFF. The DNA for the CDR3 is TGCAGTGCTAGAGATCGGTATGAGCAGTTCTTC.